Below, 12 T cell receptor beta chains from the same sample are listed, as sequenced in a study of T cells in localized non-small cell lung cancer. Sequencing used immunoSEQ multiplex PCR; TCRdb keeps in-frame clones, though not all of them. The table shows approximately 60,000 clones, with 85% to 90% occurring only once. Sample: peripheral blood, taken before any cancer treatment. These receptors originate from a woman aged 40 to 75 with stage I lung adenocarcinoma.

This clone was detected a few times. This chain connects TRBV6-5 to TRBJ2-2; no firm D call. This CDR3 spans 15 amino acids. Germline loops: CDR1 MNHEY, CDR2 SVGAGI. V lost 0 bases and J lost 4, with 9 bases in between. The CDR3 region is CASSYSYAGTGELFF. The CDR3 DNA is TGTGCCAGCAGTTACTCTTATGCAGGCACCGGGGAGCTGTTTTTT.

The chain joins TRBV13 to TRBJ1-3, with D possibly TRBD1 on 5 matching bases. This CDR3 region has 14 residues. Germline V gene data show CDR1 as PRHDT and CDR2 as FYEKMQ (reference sequence). V was trimmed by 5 bases and J by 3 bases, leaving 11 bases between them. The CDR3 is CASSDRDVGNTIYF. The DNA of the CDR3 is TGTGCCAGCAGCGACCGGGACGTTGGAAACACCATATATTTT.

The rearrangement joins TRBV5-6 to TRBJ2-3, with 7 bases aligning to TRBD2. The germline V gene encodes CDR1 SGHDT and CDR2 YYEEEE. The CDR3 has 15 amino acids. With V trimmed by 4 bases and J by 2 bases, 7 bases remained unmatched. DNA for the CDR3: TGTGCCAGCAGCCCCGGAACTAGCGACACAGATACGCAGTATTTT. It translates to CASSPGTSDTDTQYF.

The chain recombines TRBV27 with TRBJ2-3, with D perhaps TRBD2 (6 bases). Germline V gene sequence: CDR1 MNHEY, CDR2 SMNVEV (reference sequence). V lost 1 base to trimming and J lost 0 bases, with 14 bases between them. The CDR3 runs 17 residues. DNA of the CDR3: TGTGCCAGCAGTTTATTCGGCCCTAGCGATAGCACAGATACGCAGTATTTT. It yields the protein CASSLFGPSDSTDTQYF.

The chain is built from TRBV29-1 and TRBJ1-1, with D unresolved. Germline assignment: CDR1 SQVTM and CDR2 ANQGSEA. CDR3 length: 13 amino acids. The germline V and J ends were trimmed by 8 bases and 4 bases, with 17 bases remaining between them. The CDR3 DNA is TGCAGCATCCACCAAGGGTCGGGCACTGAAGCTTTCTTT. Protein: CSIHQGSGTEAFF.

The rearrangement uses TRBV18 and TRBJ1-4; D is perhaps TRBD1 (5 bases). CDR3 length: 12 amino acids. The ends were cut back, 3 bases at V and 8 bases at J, with 7 bases in the middle. From germline, CDR1 is KGHSH and CDR2 LQKENI. CDR3 nucleotides: TGTGCCAGCTCACCCCCAGGGGAAAAACTGTTTTTT. As protein: CASSPPGEKLFF.

The chain links TRBV6-4 to TRBJ2-3, with D unclear. Deletions cut 3 bases from V and 3 bases from J, with 7 bases between. The CDR3 sequence is 13 residues long. CDR1 and CDR2 (germline): MRHNA, SNTAGT. The CDR3 DNA reads as TGTGCCAGCAGTGAAGGAGAGACAGATACGCAGTATTTT. This gives the protein CASSEGETDTQYF.

The gene calls are TRBV10-3 and TRBJ1-2, with D uncertain. V lost 2 bases, J lost 0 bases, and 7 bases lay in between. The CDR3 consists of 14 residues. CDR1 ENHRY and CDR2 SYGVKD come from the germline V gene. CDR3 nucleotides: TGTGCCATCAGTGAGCGACAAGCTAACTATGGCTACACCTTC. Amino acid sequence: CAISERQANYGYTF.

The chain carries TRBV7-2 and TRBJ2-7, with D perhaps matching TRBD1 (6 bases). CDR3 length equals 18 residues. V was shortened by 2 bases and J by 4 bases, with 24 bases between the two germline ends. CDR1 is SGHTA, CDR2 FQGNSA, per germline. CDR3 in amino acids: CASSLRAGESTFIYEQYF. The CDR3 DNA reads TGTGCCAGCAGCTTAAGGGCAGGGGAATCCACCTTTATTTACGAGCAGTACTTC.

V and J are TRBV11-2 and TRBJ2-5; perhaps TRBD2 as D (6 bases). Germline-derived CDR1 and CDR2 are SGHAT and FQNNGV. V was shortened by 4 bases and J by 4 bases, with 16 bases between the two germline ends. The CDR3 loop spans 15 amino acids. In nucleotides, the CDR3 is TGTGCCAGCAGCTCCACCCGGGTGGGGGGAGAGACCCAGTACTTC. This gives the protein CASSSTRVGGETQYF.

The rearrangement uses TRBV11-2 and TRBJ1-5; 7 bases match TRBD1. Germline CDR1 SGHAT, CDR2 FQNNGV. V lost 5 bases and J lost 5; bases outside the gene matches: 6. The CDR3 loop spans 14 amino acids. The CDR3 DNA reads TGTGCCAGCAGCCCAGGGGGAGGTGATCAGCCCCAGCATTTT. This codes for CASSPGGGDQPQHF.

The chain is built from TRBV4-2 and TRBJ2-1, with 8 bases that match TRBD2. Germline V gene sequence: CDR1 LGHNA, CDR2 YNFKEQ. Germline trimming cut 0 bases from V and 5 bases from J; bases unmatched to any gene: 9. The CDR3 spans 17 residues. The CDR3 loop is CASSQEFTAGVDNEQFF. CDR3 sequence (DNA): TGTGCCAGCAGCCAAGAGTTCACAGCGGGAGTTGACAATGAGCAGTTCTTC.